The clone carrying this T cell receptor (beta chain) was seen more than once but under ten times. The data were taken from a study of control samples from healthy donors and cancer patients. The repertoire was sequenced with immunoSEQ multiplex PCR; TCRdb's copy has only in-frame clones and lacks some. The sample includes around 85,000 clones, about 89% of them seen just once. Input material: blood. This TCR came from an older woman in good health.

This CDR3 is CASSQSLGPQHF. Here the CDR3 DNA reads TGTGCCAGCAGCCAATCCCTCGGGCCCCAGCATTTT. The V gene is TRBV16, the J gene TRBJ1-5; D not resolved. Germline lookup yields CDR1 KGHSY and CDR2 FQNENV. The CDR3 consists of 12 residues. V lost 0 bases to trimming and J lost 9 bases, with 6 bases between them.